This T cell receptor beta chain was found in a study of T cell responses to AZD1222 COVID-19 vaccine. Overall study findings and caveats: Compared with day 0, the breadth and depth of the Spike-specific TCR repertoire rose significantly after two doses of AZD1222.

Profiled with immunoSEQ multiplex PCR; TCRdb holds only in-frame clones, not every one. The data show 90,000 to 110,000 clones, approximately 91% seen once. Worth noting for this clone: Its antigen remains unknown.

Germline V gives CDR1 SGHAT, CDR2 FQNNGV. The V gene lost 5 bases and the J gene lost 6 bases, with 12 bases spanning the gap. The CDR3 is 13 residues long. This rearrangement joins TRBV11-2 to TRBJ2-3; D is perhaps TRBD1 or TRBD2 (5 bases each). The receptor's source is an adult in good health. This material consisted of peripheral blood, taken on day 0 of AZD1222 vaccination. The CDR3 nucleotides read TGTGCCAGCAGCCTACAAGGGGAGGATACGCAGTATTTT. This translates into CASSLQGEDTQYF. The full variable domain, in which reference TRBV11-2 and TRBJ2-3 provide the parts outside the CDR3, is EAGVAQSPRYKIIEKRQSVAFWCNPISGHATLYWYQQILGQGPKLLIQFQNNGVVDDSQLPKDRFSAERLKGVDSTLKIQPAKLEDSAVYLCASSLQGEDTQYFGPGTRLTVL.